This TCR beta chain emerged from a study of chronic HIV infection and antiretroviral therapy. Trimming took 0 bases from V and 5 from J, leaving 6 bases between them. The CDR3 totals 13 residues. Germline CDR1 and CDR2: SGHRS and YFSETQ. TCRdb called the 5' RACE reads again in MiXCR, with one record for every CDR3 protein. Here the sample spans around 31,000 distinct CDR3 sequences, under 9.5% being singletons. This rearrangement joins TRBV5-1 to TRBJ1-5; D not certain. Input material: peripheral blood. The receptor's source is an adult who had HIV and had not received antiretroviral therapy, or was an uninfected healthy control (not recorded which). In DNA form, the CDR3 reads TGCGCCAGCAGCTTGGTACCCGATCAGCCCCAGCATTTT. As protein: CASSLVPDQPQHF.